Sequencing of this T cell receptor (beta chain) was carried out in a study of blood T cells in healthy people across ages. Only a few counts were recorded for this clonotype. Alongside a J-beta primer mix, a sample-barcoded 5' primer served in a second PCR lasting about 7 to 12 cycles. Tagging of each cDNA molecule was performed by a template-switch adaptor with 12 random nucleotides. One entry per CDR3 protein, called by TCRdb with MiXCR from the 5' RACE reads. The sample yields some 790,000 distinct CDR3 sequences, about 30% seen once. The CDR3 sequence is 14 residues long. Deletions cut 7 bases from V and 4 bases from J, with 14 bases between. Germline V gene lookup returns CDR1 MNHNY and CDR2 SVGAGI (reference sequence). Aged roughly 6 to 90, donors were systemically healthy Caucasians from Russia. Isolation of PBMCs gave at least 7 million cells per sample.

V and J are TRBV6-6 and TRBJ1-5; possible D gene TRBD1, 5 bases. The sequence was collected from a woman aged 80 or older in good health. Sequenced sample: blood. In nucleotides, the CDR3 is TGTGCCAGCAACGCGGACACGGATAATCAGCCCCAGCATTTT. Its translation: CASNADTDNQPQHF.